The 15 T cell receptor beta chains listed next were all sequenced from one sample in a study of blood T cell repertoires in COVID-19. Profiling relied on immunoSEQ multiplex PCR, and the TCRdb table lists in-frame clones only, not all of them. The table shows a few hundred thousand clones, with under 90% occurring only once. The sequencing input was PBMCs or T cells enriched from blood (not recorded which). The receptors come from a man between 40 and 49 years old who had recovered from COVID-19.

The CDR3 spells CASSLVPSYPAVYNEQFF. CDR3 DNA sequence: TGCGCCAGCAGCTTGGTCCCCTCTTACCCGGCGGTCTACAATGAGCAGTTCTTC. The rearrangement uses TRBV5-1 and TRBJ2-1; no firm D call. Germline assignment: CDR1 SGHRS and CDR2 YFSETQ. Trimming pared 0 bases from V and 3 bases from J, leaving 19 bases between. The CDR3 spans 18 residues.

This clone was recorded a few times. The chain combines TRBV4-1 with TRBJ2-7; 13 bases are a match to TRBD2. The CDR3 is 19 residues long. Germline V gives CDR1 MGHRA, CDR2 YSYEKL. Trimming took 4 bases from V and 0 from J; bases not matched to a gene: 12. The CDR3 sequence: CASSPRLAGGEKSSYEQYF. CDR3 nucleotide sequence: TGCGCCAGCAGCCCGCGACTAGCGGGAGGCGAAAAAAGCTCCTACGAGCAGTACTTC.

The CDR3 protein is CSVEGQGSGELFF. In nucleotides, the CDR3 is TGCAGCGTTGAAGGTCAGGGGTCCGGGGAGCTGTTTTTT. The V call is TRBV29-1, the J call TRBJ2-2; weak D call: TRBD1 (6 bases). The length of the CDR3 is 13 residues. The V end lost 1 base, the J end lost 6 bases, and 9 bases lay between the germline ends. Germline CDR1 SQVTM, CDR2 ANQGSEA.

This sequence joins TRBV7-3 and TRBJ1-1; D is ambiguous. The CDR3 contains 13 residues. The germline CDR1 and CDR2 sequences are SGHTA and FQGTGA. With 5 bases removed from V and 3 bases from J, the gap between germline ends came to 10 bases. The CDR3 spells CASSLVRDTEAFF. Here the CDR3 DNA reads TGTGCCAGCAGCCTCGTGAGGGACACTGAAGCTTTCTTT.

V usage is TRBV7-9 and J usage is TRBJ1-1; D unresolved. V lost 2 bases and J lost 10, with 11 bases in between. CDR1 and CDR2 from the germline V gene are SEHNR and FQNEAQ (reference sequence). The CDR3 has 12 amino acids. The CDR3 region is CASSLSGFGAFF. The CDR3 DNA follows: TGTGCCAGCAGCTTATCGGGGTTTGGAGCTTTCTTT.

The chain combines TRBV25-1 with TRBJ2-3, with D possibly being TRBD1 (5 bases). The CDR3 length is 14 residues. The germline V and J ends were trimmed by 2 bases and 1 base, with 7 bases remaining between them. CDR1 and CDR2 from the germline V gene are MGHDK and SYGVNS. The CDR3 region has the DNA TGTGCCAGCAGTGAACCCAGGGGCACAGATACGCAGTATTTT. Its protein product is CASSEPRGTDTQYF.

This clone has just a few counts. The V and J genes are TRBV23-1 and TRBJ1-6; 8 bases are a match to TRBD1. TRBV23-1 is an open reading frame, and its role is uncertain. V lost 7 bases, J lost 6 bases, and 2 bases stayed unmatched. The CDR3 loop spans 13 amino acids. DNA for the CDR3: TGCGCCAGCACAGGGGGCGTTAATTCACCCCTCCACTTT. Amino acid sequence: CASTGGVNSPLHF.

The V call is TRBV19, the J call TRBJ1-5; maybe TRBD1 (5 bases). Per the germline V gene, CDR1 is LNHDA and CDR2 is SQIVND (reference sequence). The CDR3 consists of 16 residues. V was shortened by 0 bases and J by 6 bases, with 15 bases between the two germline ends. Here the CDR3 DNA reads TGTGCCAGTAGTATAGATCTGGGGGGGTGGCGTCAGCCCCAGCATTTT. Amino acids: CASSIDLGGWRQPQHF.

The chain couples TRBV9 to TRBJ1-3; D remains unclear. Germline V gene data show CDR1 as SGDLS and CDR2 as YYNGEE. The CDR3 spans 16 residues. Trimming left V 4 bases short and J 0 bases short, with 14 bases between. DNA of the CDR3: TGTGCCAGCAGCCCTGGGAGGGCGAGCTCTGGAAACACCATATATTTT. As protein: CASSPGRASSGNTIYF. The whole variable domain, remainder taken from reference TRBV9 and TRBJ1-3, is DSGVTQTPKHLITATGQRVTLRCSPRSGDLSVYWYQQSLDQGLQFLIQYYNGEERAKGNILERFSAQQFPDLHSELNLSSLELGDSALYFCASSPGRASSGNTIYFGEGSWLTVV.

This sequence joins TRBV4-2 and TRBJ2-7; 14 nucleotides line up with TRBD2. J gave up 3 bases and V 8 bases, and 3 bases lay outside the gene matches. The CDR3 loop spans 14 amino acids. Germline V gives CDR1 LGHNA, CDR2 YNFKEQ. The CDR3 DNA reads TGTGCCAGCGGGGGGACTAGCGGGAGCTACGAGCAGTACTTC. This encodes CASGGTSGSYEQYF.

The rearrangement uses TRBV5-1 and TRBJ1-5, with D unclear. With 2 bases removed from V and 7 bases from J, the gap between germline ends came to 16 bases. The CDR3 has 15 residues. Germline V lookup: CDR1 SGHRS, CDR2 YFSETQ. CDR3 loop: CASSFTSEGGQPQHF. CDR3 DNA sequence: TGCGCCAGCAGCTTTACCTCGGAGGGTGGCCAGCCCCAGCATTTT.

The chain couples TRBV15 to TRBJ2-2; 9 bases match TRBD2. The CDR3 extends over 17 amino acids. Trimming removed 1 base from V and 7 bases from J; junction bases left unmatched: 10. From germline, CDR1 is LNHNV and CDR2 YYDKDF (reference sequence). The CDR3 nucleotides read TGTGCCACCAGCAGAGTTTGGGAAGCGGGAGGAGTCGGGGAGCTGTTTTTT. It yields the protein CATSRVWEAGGVGELFF.

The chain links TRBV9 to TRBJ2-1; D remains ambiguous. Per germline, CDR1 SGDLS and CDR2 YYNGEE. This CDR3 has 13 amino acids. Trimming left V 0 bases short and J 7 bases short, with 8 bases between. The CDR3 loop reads CASSVASLNEQFF. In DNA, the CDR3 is TGTGCCAGCAGCGTAGCGTCTTTAAATGAGCAGTTCTTC.

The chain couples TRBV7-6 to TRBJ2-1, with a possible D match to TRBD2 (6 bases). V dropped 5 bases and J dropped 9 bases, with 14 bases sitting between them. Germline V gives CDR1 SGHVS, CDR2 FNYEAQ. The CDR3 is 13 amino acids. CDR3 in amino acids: CASSLDLEGEQFF. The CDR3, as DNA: TGTGCCAGCAGCCTCGATTTGGAGGGTGAGCAGTTCTTC.

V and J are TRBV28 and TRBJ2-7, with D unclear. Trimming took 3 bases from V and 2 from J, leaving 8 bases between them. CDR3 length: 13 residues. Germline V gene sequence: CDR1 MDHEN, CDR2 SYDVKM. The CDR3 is CASSLAATYEQYF. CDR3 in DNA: TGTGCCAGCAGTTTGGCGGCTACCTACGAGCAGTACTTC.